This T cell receptor (beta chain) was observed in a study of human T cells and chemical hapten exposure. This clonotype was picked up a small number of times. The V segment lost 5 bases and the J segment 5 bases; nucleotides outside the gene matches: 11. The CDR3 extends over 18 amino acids. Per the germline V gene, CDR1 is ENHRY and CDR2 is SYGVKD. Individual cDNA molecules each carried unique molecular identifiers attached by the library. One entry per CDR3 protein, called by TCRdb with MiXCR from the RACE reads. This sample carries under 95,000 distinct CDR3 sequences, approximately 10% of them seen once, and the ten largest clones take about 3.1%. Time point given: healthy volunteer bleed at 2 weeks. It was from unfractionated whole blood that total RNA was extracted.

The sample consisted of whole blood. The chain joins TRBV10-3 to TRBJ2-5; 16 nucleotides agree with TRBD2. The source of this sequence is a female donor in good health. Some clones in this sample may be carry-over from other donors' samples. CDR3 loop: CAISPTPGLAGGPETQYF. CDR3 sequence (DNA): TGTGCCATCAGTCCAACCCCGGGACTAGCGGGAGGGCCGGAGACCCAGTACTTC.